This T cell receptor beta chain was captured in a study of blood T cell repertoires in COVID-19. There are 12 residues in the CDR3. V was pared by 10 bases and J by 5 bases, with 9 bases between. Germline V gives CDR1 ENHRY, CDR2 SYGVKD. Repertoires were generated with immunoSEQ multiplex PCR, while TCRdb's copy carries only in-frame clones and drops some. The sample lists 190,000 or so clones, more than 70% occurring once. The chain recombines TRBV10-3 with TRBJ1-6; TRBD1 might be the D (5 bases). The sample taken for sequencing was peripheral blood. The sequence was collected from a man in his forties with active or convalescent COVID-19. CDR3 protein: CATQGDNSPLHF. The CDR3 DNA reads as TGTGCCACCCAGGGTGATAATTCACCCCTCCACTTT.